Listed here are 17 T cell receptor beta chains from one sample, sequenced in a study of molecular identifiers for immune sequencing clone quantification. TCRdb ran MiXCR on the PCR reads and lists one entry per CDR3 protein. The sample includes a few hundred thousand distinct CDR3 sequences, 24% of them seen just once. Input material: naive CD8+ T cells from blood, with Jurkat cell RNA spiked in. Stated subset: FACS-sorted CD8+CD4-CCR7+CD45RA+ naive T cells. All receptors come from a human donor in good health. Some libraries in this study had Jurkat cell RNA spiked in.

In this sample, this clonotype turned up many times. This chain connects TRBV5-1 to TRBJ2-5; tentative D call: TRBD1 (6 bases). Germline V gives CDR1 SGHRS, CDR2 YFSETQ. There are 15 residues in the CDR3. Trimming pared 1 base from V and 2 bases from J, leaving 12 bases between. This CDR3 reads CASSLLGTTQETQYF. In nucleotides, the CDR3 is TGCGCCAGCAGCTTGTTAGGGACAACACAAGAGACCCAGTACTTC.

This clonotype was observed a single time. This may come from a read error, since a much larger clone is one base off. The rearrangement joins TRBV29-1 to TRBJ1-5; D is unresolved. Germline lookup yields CDR1 SQVTM and CDR2 ANQGSEA. This CDR3 contains 14 residues. The CDR3 loop is CSVKDPGGNQPQHF. In nucleotides, the CDR3 is TGCAGCGTTAAAGATCCCGGTGGCAATCAGCCCCAGCATTTT.

Note on this clonotype: Possible read error: a much larger clone is one base away. The rearrangement joins TRBV6-2 or TRBV6-3 to TRBJ1-5; D is unclear. Per germline, CDR1 MNHEY and CDR2 SVGEGT. The CDR3 consists of 12 residues. The DNA of the CDR3 is TGTGCCCGCAGTCCACTGGGTCAGCCCCAGCATTTT. It translates to CARSPLGQPQHF.

This clonotype was seen repeatedly, ten times or more. This sequence joins TRBV9 and TRBJ2-3; tentative D call: TRBD2 (5 bases). V shed 2 bases and J shed 0 bases, with 10 bases lying between them. Germline CDR1 and CDR2: SGDLS and YYNGEE. CDR3 size: 15 residues. The CDR3 sequence is CASSVEGPSTDTQYF. In DNA, the CDR3 is TGTGCCAGCAGCGTTGAGGGCCCTAGCACAGATACGCAGTATTTT.

This clonotype was counted at least ten times. J is TRBJ2-7 and V is TRBV5-1; 8 bases line up with TRBD2. The trim removed 0 bases at V and 2 bases at J, leaving 4 bases unmatched. The CDR3 spans 15 residues. Germline lookup yields CDR1 SGHRS and CDR2 YFSETQ. The CDR3 region is CASSLEVAGPYEQYF. CDR3 bases: TGCGCCAGCAGCTTGGAAGTAGCGGGACCCTACGAGCAGTACTTC.

The V call is TRBV20-1, the J call TRBJ2-3; maybe TRBD1 (6 bases). With 1 base removed from V and 2 bases from J, the gap between germline ends came to 10 bases. Per the germline V gene, CDR1 is DFQATT and CDR2 is SNEGSKA (reference sequence). CDR3 length equals 14 residues. The CDR3 reads CSARAGQITDTQYF. The DNA of the CDR3 is TGCAGTGCTAGAGCTGGACAGATCACAGATACGCAGTATTTT.

This sequence joins TRBV3-1 and TRBJ1-2, with unresolved D. Germline CDR1 is LGHDT and CDR2 is YNNKEL (reference sequence). V lost 0 bases, J lost 4 bases, and 9 bases lay in between. CDR3 size: 14 residues. The CDR3 loop reads CASSQEGLGYGYTF. CDR3 bases: TGTGCCAGCAGCCAAGAGGGCCTGGGCTATGGCTACACCTTC.

Details on this clonotype: A much larger clone lies a single base off, so this may be a read error. This chain connects TRBV12-3 or TRBV12-4 to TRBJ1-1, with D unresolved. The CDR3 is made up of 14 amino acids. Trimming took off 1 base at V and 7 bases at J, with 13 bases between the two ends. This CDR3 reads CASSLVGRGFEAFF. The CDR3, as DNA: TGTGCCAGCAGTTTAGTGGGCCGCGGGTTTGAAGCTTTCTTT.

This clonotype was seen ten or more times. The V and J genes are TRBV20-1 and TRBJ1-5; 7 bases match TRBD1. From germline, CDR1 is DFQATT and CDR2 SNEGSKA (reference sequence). The CDR3 loop spans 14 amino acids. V trimming: 5 bases; J trimming: 2 bases; junction bases outside the gene matches: 6. The CDR3 is CSAPRQGGNQPQHF. Written as DNA, the CDR3 is TGCAGTGCTCCGCGACAGGGAGGCAATCAGCCCCAGCATTTT.

The sample holds a few counts of this clonotype. The rearrangement joins TRBV27 to TRBJ1-4, with 8 positions matching TRBD1. V lost 3 bases, J lost 6 bases, and 3 bases stayed unmatched. The CDR3 has 14 residues. In germline, CDR1 is MNHEY, CDR2 SMNVEV (reference sequence). The CDR3 DNA sequence: TGTGCCAGCAGTTTCGCAGGGGGCGATGAAAAACTGTTTTTT. Amino acid sequence: CASSFAGGDEKLFF. Using reference TRBV27 and TRBJ1-4 for the parts outside the CDR3, the full variable domain is EAQVTQNPRYLITVTGKKLTVTCSQNMNHEYMSWYRQDPGLGLRQIYYSMNVEVTDKGDVPEGYKVSRKEKRNFPLILESPSPNQTSLYFCASSFAGGDEKLFFGSGTQLSVL.

This chain connects TRBV2 to TRBJ2-7; maybe TRBD2 (6 bases). The CDR3 consists of 10 residues. The germline V gene encodes CDR1 SNHLY and CDR2 FYNNEI. The CDR3 loop reads CASGPGEQYF. As DNA, the CDR3 is TGTGCAAGCGGGCCGGGGGAGCAGTACTTC.

This clonotype has a handful of counts. V usage is TRBV10-3 and J usage is TRBJ1-1, with a possible D match to TRBD1 (5 bases). Per the germline V gene, CDR1 is ENHRY and CDR2 is SYGVKD. V was trimmed by 0 bases and J by 2 bases, leaving 13 bases between them. There are 16 residues in the CDR3. The DNA for the CDR3 is TGTGCCATCAGTGAGTCGACTGCAGGGAGAAACACTGAAGCTTTCTTT. Its translation is CAISESTAGRNTEAFF.

Concerning this clonotype: This may arise from a read error, as a much more abundant clone is one base away. The CDR3 does not close with the conserved phenylalanine or tryptophan, likely indicating a read error. This chain uses TRBV13 with TRBJ1-1; 8 nucleotides match TRBD1. This CDR3 spans 15 amino acids. With 0 bases clipped from V and 5 bases from J, the junction kept 5 bases outside the gene matches. Germline V gives CDR1 PRHDT, CDR2 FYEKMQ (reference sequence). CDR3 coding DNA: TGTGCCAGCAGCTTAGGGGCAGGGGGCAATACTGAAGCTTTCTCT. Translating gives CASSLGAGGNTEAFS.

With respect to this clonotype: A much larger clone differs by one base, so this may be a read error. The chain has TRBV2 and TRBJ2-3; TRBD2 might be the D (6 bases). The V end was cut by 7 bases, the J end by 10 bases, with 18 bases between. Germline values: CDR1 SNHLY, CDR2 FYNNEI. The CDR3 has 13 residues. CDR3 nucleotide sequence: TGTGCCAGCACCACAAGGGGACTCTATGCGCAGTATTTT. As protein: CASTTRGLYAQYF.

A remark on this clonotype: One end of the junction does not line up with germline, which may come from a read error. The J gene is TRBJ2-7, the V gene TRBV20-1, with 9 bases identical to TRBD2. CDR1 is DFQATT and CDR2 is SNEGSKA in the germline V gene (reference sequence). The CDR3 covers 15 residues. CDR3 sequence: CSARPRLAGTSEPSF. Here the CDR3 DNA reads TGCAGTGCTAGACCTCGCCTAGCGGGGACCTCCGAGCCGTCCTTC.

This clonotype was counted ten times or more. J is TRBJ1-1 and V is TRBV6-5; 7 nucleotides agree with TRBD1. CDR3 size: 15 residues. Trimming removed 2 bases from V and 3 bases from J; junction bases left unmatched: 6. Germline CDR1 reads MNHEY; CDR2 reads SVGAGI. CDR3 region: CASSYDRVGDTEAFF. In DNA form, the CDR3 reads TGTGCCAGCAGTTACGACAGGGTAGGAGACACTGAAGCTTTCTTT.

This clonotype was picked up a small number of times. This sequence joins TRBV19 and TRBJ2-7, with D uncertain. Trimming left V 1 base short and J 3 bases short, with 10 bases between. CDR1 is LNHDA, CDR2 SQIVND, per germline (reference sequence). The CDR3 is 14 amino acids. The CDR3 DNA follows: TGTGCCAGTAGTATAGCCCACCCCGACTACGAGCAGTACTTC. Protein sequence: CASSIAHPDYEQYF.